This T cell receptor (beta chain) was recovered during a study of CD8 T cells in ankylosing spondylitis. General study results and limits: Clones that were linked to disease were CD8+ and were relatively rare in peripheral blood. It appeared that ankylosing spondylitis blood was characterized by a TCR beta motif of several highly homologous variants. Clones tied to disease were said to be significantly enriched in matched ankylosing spondylitis synovial fluid.

TCRdb passed the 5' RACE reads through MiXCR, listing each CDR3 protein once. The sample includes 350,000 or so distinct CDR3 sequences, roughly 14% seen only once; the top ten take around 0.99%. This CDR3 is built from 15 residues. Germline loops: CDR1 SGHTA, CDR2 FQGNSA. The J segment lost 5 bases and the V segment lost 5 bases, leaving 8 bases of the junction unmatched. This clonotype showed up just a few times. Its antigen is not known. The J gene is TRBJ2-3, the V gene TRBV7-2; 9 nucleotides agree with TRBD1. The clonotype comes from a male donor with ankylosing spondylitis or in good health (not recorded which). The sample consisted of blood, either unsorted or a sorted T cell fraction (not recorded which). CDR3 bases: TGTGCCAGCAGCGCACGGGACAGGGCTAAAGATACGCAGTATTTT. Its protein is CASSARDRAKDTQYF.